This TCR beta chain was sequenced in a study of type 1 regulatory T cells (dated by TCRdb to about 2021). Background on the whole study: The study characterized an in vitro protocol that generated a Tr1-enriched, alloantigen-specific CD4 T cell product named T-allo10. T-allo10 was being evaluated clinically in patients with hematological malignancies who were receiving allogeneic hematopoietic stem cell transplantation. General conclusions and limits of the study: Tr1 cells showed a more restricted TCR repertoire than non-Tr1 cells, which the study interpreted as alloantigen-induced clonal expansion.

Sequenced using an Illumina MiSeq. TCRdb took the public reads, trimmed them with fastp at Q25, ran MiXCR for clone calling and kept in-frame beta chains. Entries that share a CDR3 protein sequence are merged under the most common genes and DNA. For this sample the table gives approximately 77,000 distinct CDR3 sequences, of which under 25% were detected only once. The top ten constitute around 8.1% of the sample. The V end gives up 5 bases and the J end 7 bases, leaving 2 bases in the junction not matched to a gene. The CDR3 holds 11 amino acids from the cysteine to the phenylalanine. Only CDR3 DNA remains: 33 bases, in frame from the first base. CDR1 is given as SGHNT and CDR2 as YYREEE, both from the germline V gene (reference sequence). This clonotype was counted only a few times. Its antigen is still unknown. Base quality data are lacking; no much larger clone is found one base away.

The TCR originated in a human donor in good health. Material for sequencing was cultured type 1 regulatory T (Tr1) cells, either the whole culture or a sorted fraction (not recorded which). This sample's cell subset or site label indicates: type 1 regulatory T cells sorted from the T-allo10 product. The V and J segments used are TRBV5-4 and TRBJ1-2; TRBD1 aligns with 7 central bases. The DNA sequence is given as TGTGCCAGCAGTGACAGGGTTGGCTACACCTTC. Its translation is CASSDRVGYTF. With all but the CDR3 taken from the reference TRBV5-4 and TRBJ1-2 genes, the full variable domain is: ETGVTQSPTHLIKTRGQQVTLRCSSQSGHNTVSWYQQALGQGPQFIFQYYREEENGRGNFPPRFSGLQFPNYSSELNVNALELDDSALYLCASSDRVGYTFGSGTRLTVV.